This entry describes one T cell receptor (beta chain). This sample includes further DNA sequences coding for the same CDR3. Germline assignment: CDR1 SEHNR and CDR2 FQNEAQ (reference sequence). The CDR3 spans 12 residues. Trimming took off 1 base at V and 6 bases at J, with 3 bases between the two ends. The data stem from a study of shared clonotypes between healthy human individuals. Method: immunoSEQ multiplex PCR; TCRdb's copy keeps in-frame clones and lacks some. The top ten hold 1.4% to 1.5% of the sample, which has over a million clones, about 80% seen once. This sequence was found in a man aged 18 to 29 in good health. The sequencing input was memory CD4+ T cells sorted from blood. The subset denotes: CD45RA-negative fraction. V gene TRBV7-9 combines with J gene TRBJ2-2; no clear D gene. DNA of the CDR3: TGTGCCAGCAGCTTAGGCCCCGGGGAGCTGTTTTTT. Translation: CASSLGPGELFF.